This TCR beta chain was sequenced in a study of response to subunit inactivated influenza vaccine. Study observations and caveats: Each seasonal flu vaccination may recruit only limited new T cells, authors suggested.

This clonotype was counted ten times or more. Its antigen is as yet unknown. The germline gives CDR1 LGHNA, CDR2 YSLEER. Trimming cost V 0 bases and J 1 base, with 8 bases left between them. This CDR3 has 15 residues. TCRdb analysed the RT-PCR reads with MiXCR anew, one entry per CDR3 protein. The sample contains hundreds of thousands of distinct CDR3 sequences, approximately 15% of which appear only once. V is TRBV4-3 and J is TRBJ2-3; D uncertain. Specimen: PBMCs from blood, collected less than 15 days before vaccination. This receptor was obtained from a man in his fifties who received an inactivated influenza vaccine. Here the CDR3 reads CASSQENTRTDTQYF. The CDR3 DNA sequence: TGCGCCAGCAGCCAAGAGAACACCCGCACAGATACGCAGTATTTT.